This paragraph covers one T cell receptor (beta chain) sequence. This CDR3 is also generated by other DNA sequences in the sample. This sample was included in a study of blood T cell repertoires in COVID-19. Across the whole study: The study drew acute and convalescent COVID-19 samples from the United States, Italy and Spain. T cells, B-cell-depleted T cells, or PBMCs supplied cDNA or gDNA.

Data came from immunoSEQ multiplex PCR; TCRdb stores just in-frame clones and leaves some out. The data hold approximately 190,000 clones, with under 90% observed a single time. The source is a man in his 60s with acute or convalescent COVID-19. The sequenced material came from peripheral blood.

In nucleotides, the CDR3 is TGTGCCTGGAGTGGGGGCCTAAATCAGCCCCAGCATTTT. It is translated as CAWSGGLNQPQHF. V and J are TRBV30 and TRBJ1-5, with D perhaps TRBD1 (5 bases). The V and J ends lost 1 base and 4 bases respectively, with 8 bases between them. Germline V gene data show CDR1 as GTSNPN and CDR2 as SVGIG (reference sequence). The CDR3 spans 13 residues.